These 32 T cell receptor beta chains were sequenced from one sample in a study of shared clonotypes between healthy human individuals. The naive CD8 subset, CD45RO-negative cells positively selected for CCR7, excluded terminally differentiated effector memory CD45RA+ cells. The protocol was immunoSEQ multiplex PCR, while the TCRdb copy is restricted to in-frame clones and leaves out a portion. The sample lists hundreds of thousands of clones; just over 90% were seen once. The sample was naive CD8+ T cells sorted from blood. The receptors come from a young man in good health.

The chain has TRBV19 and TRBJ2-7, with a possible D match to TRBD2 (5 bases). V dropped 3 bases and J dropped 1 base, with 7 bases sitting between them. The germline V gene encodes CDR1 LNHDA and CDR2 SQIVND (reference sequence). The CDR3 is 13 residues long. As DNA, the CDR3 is TGTGCCAGTAGTATCCCGGGATCCTACGAGCAGTACTTC. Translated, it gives CASSIPGSYEQYF.

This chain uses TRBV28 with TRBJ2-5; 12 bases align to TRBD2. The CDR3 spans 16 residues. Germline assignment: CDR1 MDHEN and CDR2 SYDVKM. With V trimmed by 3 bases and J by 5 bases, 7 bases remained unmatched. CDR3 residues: CASSFWTSGMGETQYF. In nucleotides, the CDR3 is TGTGCCAGCAGTTTCTGGACTAGCGGGATGGGCGAGACCCAGTACTTC.

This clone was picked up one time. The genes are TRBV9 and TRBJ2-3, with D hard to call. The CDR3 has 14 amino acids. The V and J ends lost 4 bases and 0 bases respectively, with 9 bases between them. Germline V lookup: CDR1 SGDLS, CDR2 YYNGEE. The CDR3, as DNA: TGTGCCAGCAGCTCGACCCGTAGCACAGATACGCAGTATTTT. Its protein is CASSSTRSTDTQYF.

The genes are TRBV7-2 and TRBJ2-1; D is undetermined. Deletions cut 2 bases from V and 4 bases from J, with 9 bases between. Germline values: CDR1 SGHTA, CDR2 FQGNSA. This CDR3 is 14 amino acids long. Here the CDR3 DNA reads TGTGCCAGCAGCTTAAGACTTGGATACAATGAGCAGTTCTTC. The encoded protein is CASSLRLGYNEQFF.

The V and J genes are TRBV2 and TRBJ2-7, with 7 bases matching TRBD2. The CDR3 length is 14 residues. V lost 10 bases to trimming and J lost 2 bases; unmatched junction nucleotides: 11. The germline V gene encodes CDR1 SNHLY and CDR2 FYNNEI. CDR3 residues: CATALGLGPYEQYF. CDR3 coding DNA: TGTGCCACGGCCCTTGGACTAGGTCCCTACGAGCAGTACTTC. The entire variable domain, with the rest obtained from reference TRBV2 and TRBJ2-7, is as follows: EPEVTQTPSHQVTQMGQEVILRCVPISNHLYFYWYRQILGQKVEFLVSFYNNEISEKSEIFDDQFSVERPDGSNFTLKIRSTKLEDSAMYFCATALGLGPYEQYFGPGTRLTVT.

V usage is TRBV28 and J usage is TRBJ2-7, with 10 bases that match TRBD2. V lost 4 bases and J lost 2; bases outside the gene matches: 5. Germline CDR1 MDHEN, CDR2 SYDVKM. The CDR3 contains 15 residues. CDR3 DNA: TGTGCCAGCAGTTCTCGACTAGCGGGCCCCTACGAGCAGTACTTC. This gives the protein CASSSRLAGPYEQYF.

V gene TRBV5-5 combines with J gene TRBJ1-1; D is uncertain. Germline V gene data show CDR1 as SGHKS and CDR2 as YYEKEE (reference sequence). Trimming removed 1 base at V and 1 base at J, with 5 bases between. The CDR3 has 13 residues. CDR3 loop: CASSLFKNTEAFF. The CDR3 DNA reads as TGTGCCAGCAGCTTGTTCAAGAACACTGAAGCTTTCTTT.

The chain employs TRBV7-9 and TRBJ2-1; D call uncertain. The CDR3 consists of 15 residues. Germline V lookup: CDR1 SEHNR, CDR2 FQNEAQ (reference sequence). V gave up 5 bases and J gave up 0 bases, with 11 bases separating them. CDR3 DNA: TGTGCCAGCAGCCCGATAACGAGCTCCTACAATGAGCAGTTCTTC. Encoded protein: CASSPITSSYNEQFF.

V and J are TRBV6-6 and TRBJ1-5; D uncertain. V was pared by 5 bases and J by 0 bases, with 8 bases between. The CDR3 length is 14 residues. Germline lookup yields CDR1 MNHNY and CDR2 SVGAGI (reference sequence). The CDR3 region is CASSTEYSNQPQHF. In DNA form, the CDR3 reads TGTGCCAGCAGTACAGAATATAGCAATCAGCCCCAGCATTTT.

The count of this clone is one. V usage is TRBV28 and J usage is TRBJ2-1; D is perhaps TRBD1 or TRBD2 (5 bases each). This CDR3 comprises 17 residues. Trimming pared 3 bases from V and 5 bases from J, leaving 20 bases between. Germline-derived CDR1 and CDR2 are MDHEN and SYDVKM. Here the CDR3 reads CASSFELRTVGDNEQFF. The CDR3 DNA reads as TGTGCCAGCAGTTTCGAACTCCGGACGGTGGGGGACAATGAGCAGTTCTTC.

The CDR3 region is CATSISRATNEKLFF. Written as DNA, the CDR3 is TGTGCCACCAGCATATCACGGGCAACTAATGAAAAACTGTTTTTT. V is TRBV15 and J is TRBJ1-4; unclear D gene. V was cut by 4 bases and J by 0 bases, with 9 bases left in between. The CDR3 loop spans 15 amino acids. From germline, CDR1 is LNHNV and CDR2 YYDKDF (reference sequence).

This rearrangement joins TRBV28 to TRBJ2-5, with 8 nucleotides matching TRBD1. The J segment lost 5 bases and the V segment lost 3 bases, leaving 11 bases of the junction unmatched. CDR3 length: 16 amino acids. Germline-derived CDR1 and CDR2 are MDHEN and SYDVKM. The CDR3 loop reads CASSLGDRLGGETQYF. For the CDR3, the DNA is TGTGCCAGCAGTTTGGGGGACAGGTTAGGGGGTGAGACCCAGTACTTC.

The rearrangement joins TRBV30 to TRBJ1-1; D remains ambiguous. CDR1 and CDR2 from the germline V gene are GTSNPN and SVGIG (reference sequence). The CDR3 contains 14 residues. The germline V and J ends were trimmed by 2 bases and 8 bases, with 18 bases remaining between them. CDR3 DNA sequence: TGTGCCTGGAGTACTATGGGTCCCGATCAGGAAGCTTTCTTT. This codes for CAWSTMGPDQEAFF.

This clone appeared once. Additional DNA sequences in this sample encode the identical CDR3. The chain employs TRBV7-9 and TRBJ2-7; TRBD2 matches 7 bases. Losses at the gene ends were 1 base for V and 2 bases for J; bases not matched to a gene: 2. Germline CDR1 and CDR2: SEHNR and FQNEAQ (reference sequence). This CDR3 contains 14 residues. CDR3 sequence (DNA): TGTGCCAGCAGCTTAGGCGGGAGACCCTACGAGCAGTACTTC. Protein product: CASSLGGRPYEQYF.

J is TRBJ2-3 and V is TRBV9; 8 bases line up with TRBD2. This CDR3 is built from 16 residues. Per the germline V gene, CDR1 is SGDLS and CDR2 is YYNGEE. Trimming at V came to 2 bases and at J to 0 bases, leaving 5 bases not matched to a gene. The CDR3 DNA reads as TGTGCCAGCAGCGTCAGGCGGGAGGTTAGCACAGATACGCAGTATTTT. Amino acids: CASSVRREVSTDTQYF.

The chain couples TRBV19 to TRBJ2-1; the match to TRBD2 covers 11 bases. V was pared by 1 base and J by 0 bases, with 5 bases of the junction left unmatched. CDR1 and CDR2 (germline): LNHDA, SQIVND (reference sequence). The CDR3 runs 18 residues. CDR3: CASSIGLAGSSSYNEQFF. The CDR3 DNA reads TGTGCCAGTAGTATAGGACTAGCGGGATCGAGCTCCTACAATGAGCAGTTCTTC.

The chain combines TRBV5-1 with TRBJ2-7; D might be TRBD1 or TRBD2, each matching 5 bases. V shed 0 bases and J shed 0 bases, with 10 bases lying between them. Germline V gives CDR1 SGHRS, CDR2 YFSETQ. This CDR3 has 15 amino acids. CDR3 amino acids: CASSLEGRTSYEQYF. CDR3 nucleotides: TGCGCCAGCAGCTTGGAGGGACGGACCTCCTACGAGCAGTACTTC. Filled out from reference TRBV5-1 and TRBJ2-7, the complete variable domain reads KAGVTQTPRYLIKTRGQQVTLSCSPISGHRSVSWYQQTPGQGLQFLFEYFSETQRNKGNFPGRFSGRQFSNSRSEMNVSTLELGDSALYLCASSLEGRTSYEQYFGPGTRLTVT.

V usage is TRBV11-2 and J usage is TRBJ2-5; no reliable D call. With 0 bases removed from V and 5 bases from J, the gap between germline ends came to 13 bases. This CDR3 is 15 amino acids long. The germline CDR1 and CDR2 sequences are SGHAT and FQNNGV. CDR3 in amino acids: CASSLDPGSRETQYF. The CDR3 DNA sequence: TGTGCCAGCAGCTTAGATCCTGGCTCTCGGGAGACCCAGTACTTC.

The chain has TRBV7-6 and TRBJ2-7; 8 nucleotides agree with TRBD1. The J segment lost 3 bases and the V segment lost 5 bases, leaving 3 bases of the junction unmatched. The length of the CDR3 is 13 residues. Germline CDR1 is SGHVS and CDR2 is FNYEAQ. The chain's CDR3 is CASSGRGLYEQYF. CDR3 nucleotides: TGTGCCAGCAGCGGCAGGGGGCTCTACGAGCAGTACTTC.

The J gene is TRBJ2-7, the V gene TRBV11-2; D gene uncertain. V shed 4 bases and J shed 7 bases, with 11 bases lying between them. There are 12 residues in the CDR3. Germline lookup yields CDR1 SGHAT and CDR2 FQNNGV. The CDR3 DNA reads TGTGCCAGCAGCTCCCTAGGTCGAGAGCAGTACTTC. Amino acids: CASSSLGREQYF. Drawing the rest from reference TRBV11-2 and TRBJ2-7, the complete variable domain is EAGVAQSPRYKIIEKRQSVAFWCNPISGHATLYWYQQILGQGPKLLIQFQNNGVVDDSQLPKDRFSAERLKGVDSTLKIQPAKLEDSAVYLCASSSLGREQYFGPGTRLTVT.

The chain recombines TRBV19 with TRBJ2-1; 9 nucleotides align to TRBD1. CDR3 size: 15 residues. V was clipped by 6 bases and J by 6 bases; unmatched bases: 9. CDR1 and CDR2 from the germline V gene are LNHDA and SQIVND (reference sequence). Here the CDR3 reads CASSLGQGHFNEQFF. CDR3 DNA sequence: TGTGCCAGTAGCCTGGGACAGGGACATTTCAATGAGCAGTTCTTC.

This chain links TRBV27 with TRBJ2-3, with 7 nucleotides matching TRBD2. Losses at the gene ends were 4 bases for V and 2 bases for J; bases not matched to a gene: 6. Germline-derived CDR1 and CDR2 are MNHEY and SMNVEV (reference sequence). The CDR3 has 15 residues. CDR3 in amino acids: CASSSLLANTDTQYF. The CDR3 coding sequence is TGTGCCAGCAGTTCCCTACTAGCGAACACAGATACGCAGTATTTT.

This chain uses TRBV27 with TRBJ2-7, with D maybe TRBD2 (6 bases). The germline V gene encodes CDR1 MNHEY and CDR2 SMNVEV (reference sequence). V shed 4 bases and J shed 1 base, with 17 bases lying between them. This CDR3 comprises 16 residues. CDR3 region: CASSSTTGVLSYEQYF. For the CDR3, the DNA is TGTGCCAGCAGTTCGACGACGGGAGTTCTTTCCTACGAGCAGTACTTC.

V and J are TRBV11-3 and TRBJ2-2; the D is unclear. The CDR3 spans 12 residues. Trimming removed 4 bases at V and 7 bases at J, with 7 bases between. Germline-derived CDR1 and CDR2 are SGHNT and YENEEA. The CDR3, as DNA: TGTGCCAGCAGCTACAGTGGCGGGGAGCTGTTTTTT. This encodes CASSYSGGELFF.

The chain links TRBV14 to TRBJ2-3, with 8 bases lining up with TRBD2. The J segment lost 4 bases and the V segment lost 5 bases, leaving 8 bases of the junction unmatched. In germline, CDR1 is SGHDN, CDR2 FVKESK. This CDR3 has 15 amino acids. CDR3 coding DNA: TGTGCCAGCAGCACCAGACTAGCGAGCTCAGATACGCAGTATTTT. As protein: CASSTRLASSDTQYF.

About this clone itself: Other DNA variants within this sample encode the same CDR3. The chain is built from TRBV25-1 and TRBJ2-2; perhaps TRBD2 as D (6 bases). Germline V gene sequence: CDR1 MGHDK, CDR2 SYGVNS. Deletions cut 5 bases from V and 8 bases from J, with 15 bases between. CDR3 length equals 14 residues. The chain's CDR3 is CASSPAAGGGELFF. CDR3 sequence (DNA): TGTGCCAGCAGTCCCGCGGCCGGGGGTGGGGAGCTGTTTTTT.

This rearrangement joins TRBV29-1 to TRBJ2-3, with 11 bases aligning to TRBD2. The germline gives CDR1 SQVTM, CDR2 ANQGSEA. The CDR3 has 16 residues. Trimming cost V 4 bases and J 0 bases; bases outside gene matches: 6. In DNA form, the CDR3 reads TGCAGCGTTGTTGATAGCGGGAGGGCGAGCACAGATACGCAGTATTTT. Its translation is CSVVDSGRASTDTQYF.

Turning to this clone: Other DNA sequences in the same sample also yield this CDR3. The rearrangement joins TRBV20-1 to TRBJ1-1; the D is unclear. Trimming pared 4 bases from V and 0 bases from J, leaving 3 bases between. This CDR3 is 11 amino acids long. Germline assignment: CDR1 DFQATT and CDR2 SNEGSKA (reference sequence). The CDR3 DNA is TGCAGTGCTATCTTGAACACTGAAGCTTTCTTT. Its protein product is CSAILNTEAFF.

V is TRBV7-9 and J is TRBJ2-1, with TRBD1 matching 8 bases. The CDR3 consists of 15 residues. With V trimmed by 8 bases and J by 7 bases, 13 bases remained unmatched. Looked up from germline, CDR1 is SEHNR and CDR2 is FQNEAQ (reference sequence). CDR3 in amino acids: CASGHRGQGKNEQFF. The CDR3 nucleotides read TGTGCCAGCGGCCATCGTGGACAGGGCAAGAATGAGCAGTTCTTC.

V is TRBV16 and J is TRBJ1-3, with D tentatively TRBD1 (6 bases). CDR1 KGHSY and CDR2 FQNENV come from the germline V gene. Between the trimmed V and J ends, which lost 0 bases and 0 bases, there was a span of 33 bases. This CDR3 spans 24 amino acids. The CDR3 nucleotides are TGTGCCAGCAGCCAATCAGGGCGGACGGACCCAAGCTCTGGGGGGCCTGGCTCTGGAAACACCATATATTTT. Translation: CASSQSGRTDPSSGGPGSGNTIYF. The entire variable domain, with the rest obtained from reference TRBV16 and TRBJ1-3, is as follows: GEEVAQTPKHLVRGEGQKAKLYCAPIKGHSYVFWYQQVLKNEFKFLISFQNENVFDETGMPKERFSAKCLPNSPCSLEIQATKLEDSAVYFCASSQSGRTDPSSGGPGSGNTIYFGEGSWLTVV.

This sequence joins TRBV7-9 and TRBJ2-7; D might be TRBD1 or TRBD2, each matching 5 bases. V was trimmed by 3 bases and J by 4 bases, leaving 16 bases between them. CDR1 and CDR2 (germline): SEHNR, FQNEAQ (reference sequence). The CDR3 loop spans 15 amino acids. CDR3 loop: CASSLGDGRAYEQYF. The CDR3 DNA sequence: TGTGCCAGCAGCTTGGGGGACGGGCGCGCATACGAGCAGTACTTC.

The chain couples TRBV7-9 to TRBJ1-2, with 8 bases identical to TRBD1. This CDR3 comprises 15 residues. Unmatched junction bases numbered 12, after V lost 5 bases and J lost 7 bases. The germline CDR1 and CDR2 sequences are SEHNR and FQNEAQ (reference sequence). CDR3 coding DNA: TGTGCCAGCAGCGTAAGGGACAGGAGAATGGGTGGCTACACCTTC. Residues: CASSVRDRRMGGYTF.